A single sample is the source of the 26 T cell receptor beta chains below, sequenced in a study of molecular identifiers for immune sequencing clone quantification. TCRdb reanalysed the PCR reads using MiXCR and keeps one entry per CDR3 protein. The data contain hundreds of thousands of distinct CDR3 sequences, 24% of them seen just once; the ten biggest clones take up 0.74%. Sequenced material: naive CD8+ T cells from blood, with Jurkat cell RNA spiked in. Subset given: FACS-sorted CD8+CD4-CCR7+CD45RA+ naive T cells. The receptors were gathered from a human donor in good health. Some libraries in this study had Jurkat cell RNA spiked in.

This chain joins TRBV2 and TRBJ1-1; tentative D call: TRBD1 (5 bases). Trimming removed 0 bases from V and 1 base from J, with 15 bases in between. The CDR3 has 17 amino acids. Germline CDR1 reads SNHLY; CDR2 reads FYNNEI. In nucleotides, the CDR3 is TGTGCCAGCAGTGAAGCCCTCTTTGGGGCCGCGAACACTGAAGCTTTCTTT. Translation gives CASSEALFGAANTEAFF.

This clonotype was seen at least ten times. The V gene is TRBV7-9, the J gene TRBJ1-4; 11 bases agree with TRBD1. After removal of 0 bases from V and 7 bases from J, the junction contained 4 bases not matched to a gene. There are 16 residues in the CDR3. CDR1 SEHNR and CDR2 FQNEAQ come from the germline V gene (reference sequence). The chain's CDR3 is CASSLAGTGGGEKLFF. CDR3 nucleotides: TGTGCCAGCAGCTTAGCTGGGACAGGGGGAGGTGAAAAACTGTTTTTT.

As regards this clonotype: Germline is not matched at one junction end, which may reflect a read error. This CDR3 reads CASSRHLQETQHF. DNA for the CDR3: TGTGCCAGCAGTAGACACCTACAAGAGACCCAGCACTTC. V gene TRBV25-1 combines with J gene TRBJ2-5; D remains ambiguous. The CDR3 spans 13 residues. The germline gives CDR1 MGHDK, CDR2 SYGVNS.

This clonotype turned up a few times. The chain joins TRBV28 to TRBJ2-7; TRBD2 aligns across 11 bases. This CDR3 region has 17 residues. V gave up 5 bases and J gave up 1 base; unmatched junction bases: 10. Germline-derived CDR1 and CDR2 are MDHEN and SYDVKM. CDR3 residues: CASSPIAGGPLSYEQYF. CDR3 nucleotide sequence: TGTGCCAGCAGTCCAATAGCGGGAGGGCCGCTATCCTACGAGCAGTACTTC.

Ten or more counts support this clonotype. The chain recombines TRBV4-1 with TRBJ1-1, with D unclear. Germline lookup yields CDR1 MGHRA and CDR2 YSYEKL. The CDR3 runs to 14 residues. With 1 base removed from V and 11 bases from J, the gap between germline ends came to 17 bases. The CDR3 DNA sequence: TGCGCCAGCAGCCAAGCAGTCGGAAATAAGGAGGCTTTCTTT. It translates to CASSQAVGNKEAFF.

CDR3 residues: CASDPLGGQGMNTEAFF. The CDR3 DNA reads as TGTGCCAGCGATCCATTAGGAGGACAGGGGATGAACACTGAAGCTTTCTTT. V gene TRBV28 combines with J gene TRBJ1-1; 9 bases match TRBD1. Germline V gene data show CDR1 as MDHEN and CDR2 as SYDVKM. V shed 8 bases and J 0 bases; nucleotides not matched to a gene: 13. This CDR3 spans 17 amino acids.

V and J are TRBV4-1 and TRBJ2-3; a weak D match, TRBD2 (6 bases). Trimming removed 3 bases at V and 2 bases at J, with 18 bases between. Germline CDR1 is MGHRA and CDR2 is YSYEKL. CDR3 length equals 17 residues. CDR3 in DNA: TGCGCCAGCAGCCAGGGCGACTTAGCGGAGTACACAGATACGCAGTATTTT. Translation gives CASSQGDLAEYTDTQYF.

This sequence joins TRBV28 and TRBJ2-7, with unresolved D. The V end lost 5 bases, the J end lost 2 bases, and 16 bases lay between the germline ends. This CDR3 has 15 amino acids. CDR1 is MDHEN and CDR2 is SYDVKM in the germline V gene. CDR3 amino acids: CASSNPYLAPYEQYF. The CDR3, as DNA: TGTGCCAGCAGTAATCCCTATCTGGCCCCCTACGAGCAGTACTTC.

V gene TRBV6-2 or TRBV6-3 combines with J gene TRBJ2-7; 10 bases match TRBD2. Germline-derived CDR1 and CDR2 are MNHEY and SVGEGT. The CDR3 length is 16 residues. V was pared by 6 bases and J by 0 bases, with 8 bases of the junction left unmatched. The CDR3 DNA is TGTGCCAGCAGCCAGGACGGACTAGCGGCCTCCTACGAGCAGTACTTC. This codes for CASSQDGLAASYEQYF.

This clonotype was seen many times. The chain combines TRBV7-9 with TRBJ2-7, with 10 nucleotides matching TRBD2. The CDR3 contains 15 residues. V shed 5 bases and J 2 bases; nucleotides not matched to a gene: 6. Per germline, CDR1 SEHNR and CDR2 FQNEAQ (reference sequence). For the CDR3, the DNA is TGTGCCAGCAGCCGCCTAACTAGCGGGGCCTACGAGCAGTACTTC. Translated: CASSRLTSGAYEQYF.

The chain carries TRBV6-5 and TRBJ1-1; no clear D gene. Trimming took 2 bases from V and 0 from J, leaving 4 bases between them. Germline CDR1 and CDR2: MNHEY and SVGAGI. This CDR3 region has 13 residues. CDR3 sequence reads: CASSYRVNTEAFF. The CDR3 DNA follows: TGTGCCAGCAGTTACAGAGTGAACACTGAAGCTTTCTTT.

This clonotype came up a few times. J is TRBJ2-3 and V is TRBV5-6; the match to TRBD1 covers 9 bases. There are 15 residues in the CDR3. CDR1 SGHDT and CDR2 YYEEEE come from the germline V gene. J lost 5 bases, V lost 4 bases, and 8 bases had no gene match. The CDR3 nucleotides are TGTGCCAGCAGCCCGACAGGGGGGCACGGAGATACGCAGTATTTT. Translating gives CASSPTGGHGDTQYF.

Remarks on this clonotype: Given a much more abundant clone one base away, this may be a read error. This rearrangement joins TRBV7-9 to TRBJ2-2; a weak D match, TRBD2 (5 bases). The CDR3 has 16 residues. CDR1 and CDR2 (germline): SEHNR, FQNEAQ (reference sequence). V lost 6 bases to trimming and J lost 1 base, with 15 bases between them. In DNA, the CDR3 is TGTGCCAGCAGGCCTCCGGGGATCGGGAACACCGGGGAGCTGTTTTTT. The encoded protein is CASRPPGIGNTGELFF. Filled out from reference TRBV7-9 and TRBJ2-2, the complete variable domain reads DTGVSQNPRHKITKRGQNVTFRCDPISEHNRLYWYRQTLGQGPEFLTYFQNEAQLEKSRLLSDRFSAERPKGSFSTLEIQRTEQGDSAMYLCASRPPGIGNTGELFFGEGSRLTVL.

This chain connects TRBV4-3 to TRBJ1-1; 8 bases are a match to TRBD1. V gave up 4 bases and J gave up 7 bases; unmatched junction bases: 5. The germline V gene has CDR1 LGHNA and CDR2 YSLEER. CDR3 length equals 13 residues. CDR3 protein: CASSRDRGYEAFF. CDR3 sequence (DNA): TGCGCCAGCAGCCGCGACAGGGGATATGAAGCTTTCTTT.

Comments on this clonotype: Given a much more abundant clone one base away, this may be a read error. V gene TRBV7-6 combines with J gene TRBJ2-1, with a possible D match to TRBD2 (5 bases). V lost 0 bases to trimming and J lost 9 bases, with 9 bases between them. Germline CDR1 reads SGHVS; CDR2 reads FNYEAQ. CDR3 size: 13 residues. The DNA of the CDR3 is TGTGCCAGCAGCTTAGCAGGGAGAGGTGAGCAGTTCTTC. It yields the protein CASSLAGRGEQFF.

Concerning this clonotype itself: It may be a read error: a sequence one base away is much more abundant. Because the CDR3 is missing its conserved closing phenylalanine or tryptophan, this is likely a read error. The chain joins TRBV28 to TRBJ2-7; D ambiguous. V was shortened by 6 bases and J by 3 bases, with 15 bases between the two germline ends. The V gene's germline CDR1 is MDHEN and CDR2 SYDVKM. This CDR3 comprises 14 residues. The CDR3 region has the DNA TGTGCCAGCAGCCCCGACCTAGTTGGCTACGAGCAGTACCTC. This encodes CASSPDLVGYEQYL.

As concerns this clonotype: Being one base from a much bigger clone, this may be a read error. This rearrangement joins TRBV7-9 to TRBJ2-1; 7 bases are shared with TRBD1. Germline lookup yields CDR1 SEHNR and CDR2 FQNEAQ (reference sequence). The CDR3 contains 13 residues. In DNA, the CDR3 is TGTGCCAGCAGCTTAGCCAGGGGGAATGAGCGGTTCTTC. Amino acid sequence: CASSLARGNERFF.

This clonotype turned up a few times. The chain employs TRBV5-1 and TRBJ2-7; TRBD2 might be the D (5 bases). V lost 1 base and J lost 2, with 7 bases in between. Per the germline V gene, CDR1 is SGHRS and CDR2 is YFSETQ. The CDR3 is 13 amino acids. The CDR3 sequence: CASSLRDTYEQYF. For the CDR3, the DNA is TGCGCCAGCAGCTTGCGGGATACCTACGAGCAGTACTTC.

This clonotype was recorded a few times. The chain combines TRBV10-3 with TRBJ2-4, with TRBD1 identical over 7 bases. Trimming removed 5 bases from V and 4 bases from J; junction bases left unmatched: 11. Per the germline V gene, CDR1 is ENHRY and CDR2 is SYGVKD. The CDR3 loop spans 16 amino acids. The CDR3 protein is CAISPDSGGAKNIQYF. CDR3 nucleotide sequence: TGTGCCATCAGTCCTGATTCAGGGGGTGCAAAAAACATTCAGTACTTC.

With regard to this clonotype: A junction boundary mismatches the germline segment, possibly from a read error. V and J are TRBV7-2 and TRBJ2-3; D possibly corresponds to TRBD2 (5 bases). CDR1 SGHTA and CDR2 FQGNSA come from the germline V gene. The CDR3 runs to 11 residues. Here the CDR3 reads CAGSGAGTQYF. DNA of the CDR3: TGTGCCGGCAGCGGTGCCGGTACGCAGTATTTT.

This clonotype was detected ten times or more. The chain recombines TRBV2 with TRBJ1-2; D is unresolved. The length of the CDR3 is 14 residues. V dropped 2 bases and J dropped 2 bases, with 9 bases sitting between them. Germline CDR1 is SNHLY and CDR2 is FYNNEI. The DNA for the CDR3 is TGTGCCAGCAGTGAAACCTTCCCCAACTATGGCTACACCTTC. It yields the protein CASSETFPNYGYTF.

This clonotype was detected only a few times. The chain joins TRBV30 to TRBJ2-5; 9 bases agree with TRBD1. CDR3 length equals 13 residues. The V gene end was trimmed by 3 bases and the J gene end by 5 bases; junction bases not matched to a gene: 4. The germline V gene has CDR1 GTSNPN and CDR2 SVGIG (reference sequence). CDR3 in amino acids: CAWRGTGLETQYF. The CDR3 DNA is TGTGCCTGGAGGGGGACAGGGTTGGAGACCCAGTACTTC.

This clonotype came up many times. This chain joins TRBV19 and TRBJ2-5; D gene ambiguous. Trimming removed 4 bases from V and 3 bases from J, with 12 bases in between. The CDR3 length is 14 residues. In germline, CDR1 is LNHDA, CDR2 SQIVND (reference sequence). For the CDR3, the DNA is TGTGCCAGTAGTACCAACTGGGGTGAAGAGACCCAGTACTTC. Its protein is CASSTNWGEETQYF.

This clonotype was counted ten times or more. CDR3 sequence: CASSLTSGRRNEQYF. DNA of the CDR3: TGCGCCAGCAGCTTGACGAGCGGGAGGAGAAACGAGCAGTACTTC. The genes are TRBV5-1 and TRBJ2-7; TRBD2 matches 9 bases. The CDR3 extends over 15 amino acids. Looked up from germline, CDR1 is SGHRS and CDR2 is YFSETQ. Trimming took 1 base from V and 5 from J; bases not matched to a gene: 7.

A few counts support this clonotype. The rearrangement links TRBV23-1 to TRBJ1-5, with a possible D match to TRBD1 (5 bases). TRBV23-1 is recorded as an ORF, its role being uncertain. The germline V and J ends were trimmed by 0 bases and 5 bases, with 5 bases remaining between them. CDR3 length equals 13 residues. The CDR3 here is CASSQSGDQPQHF. CDR3 in DNA: TGCGCCAGCAGTCAATCGGGGGATCAGCCCCAGCATTTT.

This clonotype has a handful of counts. The chain employs TRBV5-6 and TRBJ2-7; D remains ambiguous. Trimming cost V 2 bases and J 3 bases, with 9 bases left between them. Germline V lookup: CDR1 SGHDT, CDR2 YYEEEE. There are 13 residues in the CDR3. CDR3 in DNA: TGTGCCAGCAGCTTCCAGGTGCGCTACGAGCAGTACTTC. Translation gives CASSFQVRYEQYF.